Below, 3 T cell receptor beta chains from the same sample are listed, as sequenced in a study of blood T cell repertoires in COVID-19. The repertoire was sequenced with immunoSEQ multiplex PCR; TCRdb's copy has only in-frame clones and lacks some. The sample yields 50,000 to 65,000 clones, about 81% seen once. Material: peripheral blood. These TCRs come from a woman aged 55-69 years with acute or convalescent COVID-19.

The chain has TRBV24-1 and TRBJ2-5; 9 bases match TRBD2. Germline CDR1 reads KGHDR; CDR2 reads SFDVKD. The CDR3 extends over 13 amino acids. V lost 9 bases, J lost 4 bases, and 5 bases stayed unmatched. The CDR3 sequence: CATGGLASETQYF. CDR3 nucleotide sequence: TGTGCCACCGGGGGACTAGCATCAGAGACCCAGTACTTC.

This clone was seen a single time. The chain carries TRBV19 and TRBJ2-4, with 10 nucleotides matching TRBD1. The germline CDR1 and CDR2 sequences are LNHDA and SQIVND (reference sequence). Trimming at V came to 3 bases and at J to 7 bases, leaving 9 bases not matched to a gene. The CDR3 spans 16 residues. DNA of the CDR3: TGTGCCAGTAGTATTGATTCGACAGGGGGCGCGAACATTCAGTACTTC. It specifies CASSIDSTGGANIQYF.

A single count supports this clone. The chain couples TRBV5-1 to TRBJ2-6, with D perhaps TRBD1 (6 bases). V was trimmed by 7 bases and J by 1 base, leaving 24 bases between them. CDR3 size: 19 residues. CDR1 is SGHRS, CDR2 YFSETQ, per germline. The CDR3 spells CASCWGWGQGVSGANVLTF. The CDR3 nucleotides read TGCGCCAGCTGCTGGGGTTGGGGGCAAGGGGTTTCTGGGGCCAACGTCCTGACTTTC.